The source of this T cell receptor beta chain is a study of cytomegalovirus exposure and HLA in healthy donors. Study-level points and caveats: Further analysis was carried out later, and it showed several of the most significant clusters appearing linked to common viral pathogens. A reported reduction in N-insertions relative to the roughly 700-donor mean was seen in an Asian-associated ancestry cluster in a later analysis.

J gave up 2 bases and V 5 bases, and 4 bases lay outside the gene matches. The germline V gene has CDR1 MNHEY and CDR2 SVGAGI. The CDR3 is 15 amino acids. Samples came from healthy bone marrow donors. Researchers ran the PCR with 60 Vbeta and 13 Jbeta primers. In the study's own analysis: Later reanalysis found 80 million or so unique TCR beta chains, roughly 9.9 million of them shared. Assay used: immunoSEQ multiplex PCR; TCRdb lists only in-frame clones, some missing. V and J calls and clone size are copied from that table; D and trimming were computed from the DNA. The sample has over 100,000 clones, over 65% seen once. Concerning this clone itself: Its cognate antigen is unknown.

This clonotype was sampled from a woman aged 25 to 39 in good health and CMV-seronegative. The sample consisted of PBMCs. V is TRBV6-5 and J is TRBJ2-1; TRBD1 aligns across 9 bases. The CDR3 reads CASSTGQGPYNEQFF. The CDR3 DNA follows: TGTGCCAGCAGTACCGGACAGGGGCCCTACAATGAGCAGTTCTTC.